The present T cell receptor (beta chain) was sequenced within a study of cytomegalovirus exposure and HLA in healthy donors. Study background: The early release's HLA-typed donors yielded roughly 85 million unique TCRs. Study outcomes and limitations: After further analysis at a later stage, 16,951 TCR beta sequences were associated with HLA alleles at 0.05 false discovery rate. Certain sequence variants were highly shared and formed a cluster, and this cluster was likely a sequencing artifact. Among immune exposure information, only CMV serostatus was available.

As regards this clone: Its antigen is currently unknown.

The primer mix had 60 Vbeta and 13 Jbeta primers. The protocol was immunoSEQ multiplex PCR, while the TCRdb copy is restricted to in-frame clones and leaves out a portion. The sample yields under 130,000 clones, around 66% seen once. V was trimmed by 5 bases and J by 1 base, leaving 11 bases between them. The CDR3 loop spans 14 amino acids. Germline CDR1 reads MDHEN; CDR2 reads SYDVKM. The chain is built from TRBV28 and TRBJ1-2, with D possibly matching TRBD1 (5 bases). The sample was PBMCs. This sequence originates from a woman aged 45 to 65 in good health and CMV-seronegative. The DNA of the CDR3 is TGTGCCAGCAGTGCGGGGGAGCGTAACTATGGCTACACCTTC. Translating gives CASSAGERNYGYTF.